One and the same sample provided the 11 T cell receptor beta chains below, sequenced in a study of blood T cell repertoires in COVID-19. The protocol was immunoSEQ multiplex PCR, while the TCRdb copy is restricted to in-frame clones and leaves out a portion. The table includes more than 200,000 clones, approximately 87% detected once. Input material: peripheral blood. The receptor set was obtained from a woman in her fifties or sixties with acute or convalescent COVID-19.

CDR3 nucleotides: TGTGCCAGCAGCTTAGCCCTAACAGGGGGGTGGGGCTACACCTTC. It is translated as CASSLALTGGWGYTF. The rearrangement uses TRBV7-2 and TRBJ1-2, with TRBD1 matching 8 bases. Trimming took 0 bases from V and 8 from J; bases not matched to a gene: 8. The CDR3 is made up of 15 amino acids. Germline CDR1 SGHTA, CDR2 FQGNSA.

V usage is TRBV6-5 and J usage is TRBJ2-4; 8 nucleotides align to TRBD2. Germline V gene sequence: CDR1 MNHEY, CDR2 SVGAGI. The CDR3 length is 13 residues. Trimming at V came to 2 bases and at J to 9 bases, leaving 3 bases not matched to a gene. CDR3 DNA sequence: TGTGCCAGCAGTTACCCGGCGGGGGGCATTCAGTACTTC. This gives the protein CASSYPAGGIQYF.

This clone was counted between two and nine times. This sequence joins TRBV6-1 and TRBJ1-3; 9 nucleotides agree with TRBD1. The germline V gene encodes CDR1 MNHNS and CDR2 SASEGT. The CDR3 sequence is 18 residues long. The trim removed 4 bases at V and 4 bases at J, leaving 14 bases unmatched. The CDR3 DNA sequence: TGTGCCAGCAGTGGTACGGCGACAGGGGGATTTAAGGGAAACACCATATATTTT. This sequence encodes CASSGTATGGFKGNTIYF.

The gene calls are TRBV6-2 or TRBV6-3 and TRBJ1-1; 8 nucleotides match TRBD1. Germline values: CDR1 MNHEY, CDR2 SVGEGT. V shed 4 bases, J shed 3 bases, and the junction held 4 bases outside the gene matches. The CDR3 loop spans 14 amino acids. CDR3 in amino acids: CASSSGTGDTEAFF. Written as DNA, the CDR3 is TGTGCCAGCAGTTCCGGGACAGGAGACACTGAAGCTTTCTTT.

V and J are TRBV6-6 and TRBJ2-2; 7 bases map to TRBD2. Germline lookup yields CDR1 MNHNY and CDR2 SVGAGI (reference sequence). After removal of 4 bases from V and 4 bases from J, the junction contained 6 bases not matched to a gene. The length of the CDR3 is 15 residues. CDR3 amino acids: CASSSTGGGTGELFF. CDR3 in DNA: TGTGCCAGCAGTTCCACGGGGGGAGGCACCGGGGAGCTGTTTTTT.

The chain combines TRBV10-3 with TRBJ1-4, with D hard to call. From germline, CDR1 is ENHRY and CDR2 SYGVKD. V was clipped by 11 bases and J by 5 bases, with 15 bases between them. The CDR3 totals 13 residues. The CDR3 DNA is TGTGCCTCAAAACAGCAACAGAATGAAAAACTGTTTTTT. This translates into CASKQQQNEKLFF.

The chain carries TRBV6-1 and TRBJ1-1; D is ambiguous. Germline loops: CDR1 MNHNS, CDR2 SASEGT. The V end lost 3 bases, the J end lost 2 bases, and 13 bases lay between the germline ends. This CDR3 comprises 15 residues. CDR3 in amino acids: CASSDLSGGNTEAFF. In nucleotides, the CDR3 is TGTGCCAGCAGTGACCTTTCTGGCGGAAACACTGAAGCTTTCTTT.

The chain couples TRBV7-2 to TRBJ2-3; no reliable D call. The V gene's germline CDR1 is SGHTA and CDR2 FQGNSA. Trimming stripped 2 bases from V and 2 bases from J, with 11 bases between. This CDR3 comprises 15 residues. CDR3: CASSLIQAPTDTQYF. Written as DNA, the CDR3 is TGTGCCAGCAGCTTAATCCAGGCCCCCACAGATACGCAGTATTTT.

The sample holds a few counts of this clone. The chain joins TRBV19 to TRBJ1-5; a possible D gene is TRBD1 (6 bases). With 3 bases removed from V and 9 bases from J, the gap between germline ends came to 18 bases. Germline CDR1 LNHDA, CDR2 SQIVND (reference sequence). The CDR3 length is 15 residues. CDR3 sequence (DNA): TGTGCCAGTAGTATCGCGGGGGCCGCGGGGGGGCCCCAGCATTTT. Translation: CASSIAGAAGGPQHF. The full variable domain, rest sourced from reference TRBV19 and TRBJ1-5, is DGGITQSPKYLFRKEGQNVTLSCEQNLNHDAMYWYRQDPGQGLRLIYYSQIVNDFQKGDIAEGYSVSREKKESFPLTVTSAQKNPTAFYLCASSIAGAAGGPQHFGDGTRLSIL.

The genes are TRBV7-2 and TRBJ2-3; D remains ambiguous. Germline values: CDR1 SGHTA, CDR2 FQGNSA. V was clipped by 2 bases and J by 0 bases, with 12 bases between them. The CDR3 totals 16 residues. CDR3 amino acids: CASSLSIGVSTDTQYF. The CDR3 DNA follows: TGTGCCAGCAGCTTAAGTATCGGAGTAAGCACAGATACGCAGTATTTT.

This sequence joins TRBV29-1 and TRBJ1-1, with 7 bases matching TRBD1. This CDR3 region has 13 residues. Germline V CDR1 and CDR2: SQVTM, ANQGSEA. Trimming at V came to 3 bases and at J to 11 bases, leaving 12 bases not matched to a gene. The DNA for the CDR3 is TGCAGCGTTGAGGTGGAGACGACAGGGAGGGCTTTCTTT. Translating it yields CSVEVETTGRAFF.